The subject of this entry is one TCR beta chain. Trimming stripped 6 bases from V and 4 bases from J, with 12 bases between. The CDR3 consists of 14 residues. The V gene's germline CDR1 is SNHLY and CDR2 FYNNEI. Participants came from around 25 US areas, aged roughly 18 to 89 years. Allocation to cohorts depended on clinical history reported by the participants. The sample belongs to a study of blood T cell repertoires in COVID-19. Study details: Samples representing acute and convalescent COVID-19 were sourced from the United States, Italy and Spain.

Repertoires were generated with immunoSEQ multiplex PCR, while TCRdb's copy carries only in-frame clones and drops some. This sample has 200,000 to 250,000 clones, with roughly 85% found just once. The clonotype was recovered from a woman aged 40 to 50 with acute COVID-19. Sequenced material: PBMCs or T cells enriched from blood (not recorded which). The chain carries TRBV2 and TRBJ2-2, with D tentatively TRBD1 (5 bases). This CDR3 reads CASRDQGFTGELFF. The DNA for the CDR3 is TGTGCCAGCAGGGACCAGGGTTTCACCGGGGAGCTGTTTTTT.